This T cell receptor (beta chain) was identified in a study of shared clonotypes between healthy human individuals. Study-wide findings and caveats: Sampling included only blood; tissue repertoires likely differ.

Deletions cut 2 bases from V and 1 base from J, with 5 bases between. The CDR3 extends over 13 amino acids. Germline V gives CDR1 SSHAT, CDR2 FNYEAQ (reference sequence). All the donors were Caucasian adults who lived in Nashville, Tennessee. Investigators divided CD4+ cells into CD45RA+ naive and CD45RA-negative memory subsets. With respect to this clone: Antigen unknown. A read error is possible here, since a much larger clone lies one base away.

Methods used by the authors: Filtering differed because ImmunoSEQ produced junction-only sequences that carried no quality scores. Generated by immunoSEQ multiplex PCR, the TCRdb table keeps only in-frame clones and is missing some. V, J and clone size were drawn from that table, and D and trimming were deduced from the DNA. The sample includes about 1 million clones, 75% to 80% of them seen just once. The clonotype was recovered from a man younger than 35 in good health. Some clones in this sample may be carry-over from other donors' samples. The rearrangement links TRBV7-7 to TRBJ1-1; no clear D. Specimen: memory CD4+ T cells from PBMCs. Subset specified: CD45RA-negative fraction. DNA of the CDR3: TGTGCCAGCAGCTTACGACAGAACACTGAAGCTTTCTTT. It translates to CASSLRQNTEAFF.